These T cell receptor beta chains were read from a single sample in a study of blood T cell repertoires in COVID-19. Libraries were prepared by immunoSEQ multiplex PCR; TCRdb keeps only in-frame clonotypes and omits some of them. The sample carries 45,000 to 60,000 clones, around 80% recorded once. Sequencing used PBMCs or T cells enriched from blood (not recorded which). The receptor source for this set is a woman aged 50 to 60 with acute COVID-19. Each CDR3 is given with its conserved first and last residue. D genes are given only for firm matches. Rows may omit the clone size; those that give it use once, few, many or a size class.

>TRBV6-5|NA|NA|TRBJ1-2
TGTGCCAGCAGTTACGGGCTCGGCTATGGCTACACCTTC
CASSYGLGYGYTF
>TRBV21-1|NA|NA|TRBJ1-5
TGTGCCAGCAGCAATGTGGTTTGTAGGGCGGGGGGCTATAGCAATCAGCCCCAGCATTTT
CASSNVVCRAGGYSNQPQHF
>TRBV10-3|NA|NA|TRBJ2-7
TGTGCCATCAGTGAAGGAGTCTGGGGAGTCTACGAGCAGTACTTC
CAISEGVWGVYEQYF
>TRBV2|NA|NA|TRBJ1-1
TGTGCCAGCAGTCCGGGAGGGGAAGGCACTGAAGCTTTCTTT
CASSPGGEGTEAFF
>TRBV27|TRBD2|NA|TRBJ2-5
TGTGCCAGCAGTTCCCCTAGCGGGGGTCAAGAGACCCAGTACTTC
CASSSPSGGQETQYF
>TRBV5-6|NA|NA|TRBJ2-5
TGTGCCAGCAGCTGGCTCCAAGAGACCCAGTACTTC
CASSWLQETQYF
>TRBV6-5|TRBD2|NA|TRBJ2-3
TGTGCCAGCAGTACGTACCCGGGGGGGCGATATACGCAGTATTTT
CASSTYPGGRYTQYF
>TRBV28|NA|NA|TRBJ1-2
TGTGCCAGCAGTTTTCGTAGTTCGGGGACTACCTATGGCTACACCTTC
CASSFRSSGTTYGYTF
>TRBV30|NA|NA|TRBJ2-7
TGTGCCTGGATGAGTAAGACACGTTCAGTCGAGCAGTACTTC
CAWMSKTRSVEQYF
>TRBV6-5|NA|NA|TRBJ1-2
TGTGCCAGCAGCCCACATCCGTATGGCTACACCTTC
CASSPHPYGYTF
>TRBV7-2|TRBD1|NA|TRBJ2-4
TGTGCCAGCAGCCTGCGACAGGGGTACACAAACATTCAGTACTTC
CASSLRQGYTNIQYF
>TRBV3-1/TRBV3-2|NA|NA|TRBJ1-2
TGTGCCAGCAGCCAACCCCCCAATTATGGCTACACCTTC
CASSQPPNYGYTF
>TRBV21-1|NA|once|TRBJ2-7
TGTGCCAGCATTTCGACACCAAGCTACGAGCAGTACTTC
CASISTPSYEQYF
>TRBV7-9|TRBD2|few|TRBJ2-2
TGTGCCAGCTACTCCGGGACTAGCGGGGGGGCGACCGGGGAGCTGTTTTTT
CASYSGTSGGATGELFF
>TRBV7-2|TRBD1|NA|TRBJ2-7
TGTGCCAGCAGCTTTCAGATCGGGACAGAGGCTTCCGAGCAGTACTTC
CASSFQIGTEASEQYF
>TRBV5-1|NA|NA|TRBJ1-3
TGCGCCAGCAGCGCGGACGGACACTCTGGAAACACCATATATTTT
CASSADGHSGNTIYF
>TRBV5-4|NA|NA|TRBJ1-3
TGTGCCAGCAGCTTTACCTCACCGGGTCCTGGAAACACCATATATTTT
CASSFTSPGPGNTIYF
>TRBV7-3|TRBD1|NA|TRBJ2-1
TGTGCCAGCAGCTTCGACCGGGACAGGAGGTACAATGAGCAGTTCTTC
CASSFDRDRRYNEQFF
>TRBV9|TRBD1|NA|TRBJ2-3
TGTGCCAGCAGCGTAGTAGTCCGGGACAGGGGTAAAGATACGCAGTATTTT
CASSVVVRDRGKDTQYF
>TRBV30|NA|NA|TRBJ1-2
TGTGCCTGGAGTCCCGACAGCTATGGCTACACCTTC
CAWSPDSYGYTF
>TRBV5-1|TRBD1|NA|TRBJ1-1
TGCGCCAGCAGGACAGGGAAGGGCGAAGCTTTCTTT
CASRTGKGEAFF
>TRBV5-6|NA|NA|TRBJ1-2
TGTGCCAGCAGCTTGGCGATGGCGGATGGCTACACCTTC
CASSLAMADGYTF
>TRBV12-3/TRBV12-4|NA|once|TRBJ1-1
TGTGCCAGCAGCCCCCAGGGCAGGGTCAAAGCTTTCTTT
CASSPQGRVKAFF
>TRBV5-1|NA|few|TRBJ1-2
TGCGCCAGCAGCTTACGCGAACCGGGCTATGGCTACACCTTC
CASSLREPGYGYTF
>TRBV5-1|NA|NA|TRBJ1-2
TGCGCCAGCAGCTTGGGCGGGGACGGGTATCGCGGCTACACCTTC
CASSLGGDGYRGYTF
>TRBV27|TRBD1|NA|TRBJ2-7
TGTGCCAGCAGTTTGGCTGGGACAGTTGTTCCTCGCTACGAGCAGTACTTC
CASSLAGTVVPRYEQYF
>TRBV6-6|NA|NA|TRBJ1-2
TGTGCCAGTCTCCTGGGGGCCGGCTATGGCTACACCTTC
CASLLGAGYGYTF
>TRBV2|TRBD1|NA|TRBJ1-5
TGCGCCAGCAGTGAAACAGGGGATAGCAATCAGCCCCAGCATTTT
CASSETGDSNQPQHF
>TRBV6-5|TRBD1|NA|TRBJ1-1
TGTGCCAGCAGGGACAGGGGGCACACTGAAGCTTTCTTT
CASRDRGHTEAFF
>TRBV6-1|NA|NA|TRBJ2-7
TGTGCCAGCAGTGAAGCGGCAGGCCGCACCTACGAGCAGTACTTC
CASSEAAGRTYEQYF
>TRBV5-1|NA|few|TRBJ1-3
TGCGCCAGCAGCTTGGCCATCCCGGGACAAATCTCTGGAAACACCATATATTTT
CASSLAIPGQISGNTIYF
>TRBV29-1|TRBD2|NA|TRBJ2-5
TGCAGCGTTGCAACTAGCGGGGGCCGGGGGGGAGAGACCCAGTACTTC
CSVATSGGRGGETQYF
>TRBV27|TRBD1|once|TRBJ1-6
TGTGCCAGCAGTCCCAGGGGGTCCTATAATTCACCCCTCCACTTT
CASSPRGSYNSPLHF
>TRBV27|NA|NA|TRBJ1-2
TGTGCCAGCAGTTTGCCACCTCCGGGAGCCTATGGCTACACCTTC
CASSLPPPGAYGYTF
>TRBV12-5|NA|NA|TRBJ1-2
TGTGCTAGTGGTTCTTGGGAGTTCAACTATGGCTACACCTTC
CASGSWEFNYGYTF
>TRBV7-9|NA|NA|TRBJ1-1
TGTGCCAGCAGCTTACTCTCGACGGCGAGGACTGAAGCTTTCTTT
CASSLLSTARTEAFF
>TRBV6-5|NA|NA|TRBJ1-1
TGTGCCAGCAGGAGCGCTGGGTTTAACACTGAAGCTTTCTTT
CASRSAGFNTEAFF